The 4 T cell receptor beta chains listed next were all sequenced from one sample in a study of T-cell memory formation after mild COVID-19. TCRdb re-called the 5' RACE reads through MiXCR, storing one row per CDR3 protein. This table has around 310,000 distinct CDR3 sequences, about 13% appearing once. Sequencing input: PBMCs or a T cell subset sorted from them (not recorded which). All receptors derive from a man aged 18 to 29 who had mild COVID-19 (a few samples of this study predate the infection). Cell type and time point are not known.

V and J are TRBV5-1 and TRBJ1-1; 10 nucleotides match TRBD1. V shed 2 bases, J shed 4 bases, and the junction held 5 bases outside the gene matches. Germline V gene sequence: CDR1 SGHRS, CDR2 YFSETQ. The CDR3 length is 15 residues. For the CDR3, the DNA is TGCGCCAGCAGCTTACCCGGGACAGGGGTCACTGAAGCTTTCTTT. It yields the protein CASSLPGTGVTEAFF. Based on the CDR3 plus reference TRBV5-1 and TRBJ1-1, the full variable domain is KAGVTQTPRYLIKTRGQQVTLSCSPISGHRSVSWYQQTPGQGLQFLFEYFSETQRNKGNFPGRFSGRQFSNSRSEMNVSTLELGDSALYLCASSLPGTGVTEAFFGQGTRLTVV.

This clonotype occurred a few times. The rearrangement links TRBV25-1 to TRBJ2-4; TRBD2 might be the D (6 bases). CDR3 length equals 14 residues. CDR1 is MGHDK, CDR2 SYGVNS, per germline. Trimming cost V 5 bases and J 8 bases, with 16 bases left between them. Here the CDR3 reads CASSPRDPEDIQYF. CDR3 sequence (DNA): TGTGCCAGCAGTCCGCGGGACCCCGAGGACATTCAGTACTTC.

V gene TRBV29-1 combines with J gene TRBJ1-2; 7 nucleotides align to TRBD1. The CDR3 loop spans 14 amino acids. CDR1 is SQVTM, CDR2 ANQGSEA, per germline. The V segment lost 6 bases and the J segment 8 bases; nucleotides outside the gene matches: 15. CDR3 region: CSVNRFWDREGYTF. In DNA, the CDR3 is TGCAGCGTCAACCGATTCTGGGACAGAGAGGGCTACACCTTC.

This rearrangement joins TRBV20-1 to TRBJ2-5, with 8 bases lining up with TRBD2. Germline V gene sequence: CDR1 DFQATT, CDR2 SNEGSKA (reference sequence). V shed 3 bases and J 5 bases; nucleotides not matched to a gene: 5. The CDR3 totals 13 residues. CDR3 sequence: CSASGGAPETQYF. The CDR3 nucleotides are TGCAGTGCTAGCGGGGGGGCCCCGGAGACCCAGTACTTC.